The entry below gives a single T cell receptor beta chain sequence along with its context. This record belongs to a study of blood T cell repertoires in COVID-19. Study background: From the United States, Italy and Spain came samples of acute and convalescent COVID-19. T cells, B-cell-depleted T cells, or PBMCs provided the cDNA or gDNA that served as material.

The age range of participants was roughly 18 to 90 years, with residence in 20 to 25 US areas. Each recovered donor of Cohort 3 presented with two negative PCRs, clearance, or symptom resolution. The method was immunoSEQ multiplex PCR; TCRdb's version includes in-frame clones alone and lacks a portion of them. The sample gives approximately 230,000 clones, around 86% of which show up once; 15% to 19% is in the top ten. Trimming took off 6 bases at V and 3 bases at J, with 10 bases between the two ends. Germline CDR1 and CDR2: SGHRS and YFSETQ. The CDR3 covers 13 residues. Sequencing was carried out using PBMCs or T cells enriched from blood (not recorded which). The genes are TRBV5-1 and TRBJ2-1, with D possibly matching TRBD2 (5 bases). The origin of this receptor is a young man who had recovered from COVID-19. The CDR3 loop reads CASTAEDYNEQFF. As DNA, the CDR3 is TGCGCCAGCACAGCGGAAGACTACAATGAGCAGTTCTTC.